A single sample gave rise to the 27 T cell receptor beta chains below, sequenced in a study of T cells after yellow fever vaccination (dated by TCRdb to 2018 to 2020). The protocol used for the library was 5' RACE. Sequenced using an Illumina NovaSeq 6000. TCRdb passed the public sequencing reads through fastp at Q25 and MiXCR, retaining productive beta sequences. Each entry merges the rows of one CDR3 protein and shows their most common DNA and genes. The sample table lists some 340,000 distinct CDR3 sequences, over 4% of them with a count of one. 20% to 25% of the sample is held by the ten biggest clonotypes. The treatment or condition label here, explained by the study, means: live attenuated yellow fever vaccine strain. The sample here was PBMCs, taken 5 days after the yellow fever booster vaccination. Receptors were obtained from a man aged 18 to 30 who received the YFV17D yellow fever vaccine.

This clonotype was observed many times. The genes are TRBV3-1 and TRBJ2-5; 15 bases line up with TRBD2. Trimming took 6 bases from V and 9 from J; bases not matched to a gene: 5. The germline gives CDR1 LGHDT, CDR2 YNNKEL (reference sequence). The CDR3 runs 14 residues. The CDR3 loop is CASRGTSGGSSQYF. CDR3 in DNA: TGTGCCAGCAGGGGGACTAGCGGGGGGTCCTCCCAGTACTTC.

This clonotype was recorded a few times. V usage is TRBV10-1 and J usage is TRBJ2-3; 9 nucleotides line up with TRBD1. This CDR3 is built from 14 residues. With V trimmed by 2 bases and J by 4 bases, 1 base remained unmatched. Germline V gene data show CDR1 as WNHNN and CDR2 as SYGVQD (reference sequence). The CDR3 DNA follows: TGCGCCAGCAGTGAGGGACAGGGGCCAGATACGCAGTATTTT. Translation gives CASSEGQGPDTQYF.

Only a few counts were recorded for this clonotype. V gene TRBV6-2 or TRBV6-3 combines with J gene TRBJ1-6; D unclear. CDR3 length: 14 residues. Trimming pared 6 bases from V and 7 bases from J, leaving 13 bases between. The V gene's germline CDR1 is MNHEY and CDR2 SVGEGT. CDR3 sequence: CASRRGIINSPLHF. The CDR3 nucleotides are TGTGCCAGCAGGCGAGGGATAATAAATTCACCCCTCCACTTT.

The CDR3 loop is CASRRGVEQFF. The CDR3 bases are TGTGCCAGCAGGAGGGGGGTTGAGCAGTTCTTC. The rearrangement links TRBV7-8 to TRBJ2-1; the D call may be TRBD1 or TRBD2 (6 bases each). CDR1 and CDR2 (germline): SGHVS, FQNEAQ. CDR3 size: 11 residues. V gave up 6 bases and J gave up 9 bases, with 9 bases separating them.

This clonotype showed up just a few times. The V and J genes are TRBV11-2 and TRBJ2-5; D tentatively reads TRBD1 or TRBD2 (6 bases each). V was shortened by 4 bases and J by 7 bases, with 22 bases between the two germline ends. The CDR3 covers 16 residues. The germline gives CDR1 SGHAT, CDR2 FQNNGV. CDR3 bases: TGTGCCAGCAGCTCCGTAGGGGGGTCGACGGTCGGGACCCAGTACTTC. It yields the protein CASSSVGGSTVGTQYF.

In this sample, this clonotype turned up a few times. V is TRBV20-1 and J is TRBJ2-3; D perhaps matches TRBD2 (5 bases). Between the trimmed V and J ends, which lost 4 bases and 6 bases, there was a span of 11 bases. This CDR3 contains 12 residues. Germline CDR1 DFQATT, CDR2 SNEGSKA (reference sequence). The CDR3 coding sequence is TGCAGTGCTACGGGAAAGCCGGATACGCAGTATTTT. Translating it yields CSATGKPDTQYF.

The chain links TRBV14 to TRBJ1-6; D not resolved. The V end was cut by 5 bases, the J end by 7 bases, with 6 bases between. The V gene's germline CDR1 is SGHDN and CDR2 FVKESK. The length of the CDR3 is 12 residues. CDR3 DNA sequence: TGTGCCAGCAGCTACCAAAATTCACCCCTCCACTTT. Translated: CASSYQNSPLHF.

The chain has TRBV7-3 and TRBJ2-2; D possibly corresponds to TRBD2 (6 bases). Germline-derived CDR1 and CDR2 are SGHTA and FQGTGA. V lost 9 bases and J 7 bases, leaving 15 bases between the germline ends. The CDR3 runs 13 residues. The CDR3 is CASGDWDRGELFF. Written as DNA, the CDR3 is TGTGCCAGTGGGGACTGGGACCGCGGGGAGCTGTTTTTT.

The sample holds many counts of this clonotype. V usage is TRBV21-1 and J usage is TRBJ2-7; TRBD1 reflects the table's D call only, with no check against the DNA. TRBV21-1 is annotated as a pseudogene. CDR3 size: 16 residues. The CDR3 sequence is CASSKPQQGLSYEQYV. Here the CDR3 DNA reads TGTGCCAGCAGCAAACCCCAACAGGGACTCTCCTACGAGCAGTACGTC.

This clonotype was observed a handful of times. The rearrangement joins TRBV27 to TRBJ1-1; TRBD1 matches 10 bases. Germline CDR1 and CDR2: MNHEY and SMNVEV (reference sequence). Germline trimming cut 8 bases from V and 5 bases from J; bases unmatched to any gene: 11. The CDR3 has 15 amino acids. CDR3 sequence: CASRVRQGAGTEAFF. Written as DNA, the CDR3 is TGTGCCAGCCGCGTCAGACAGGGGGCTGGAACTGAAGCTTTCTTT.

The chain is built from TRBV12-3 or TRBV12-4 and TRBJ2-3; possibly TRBD2 for D (6 bases). V shed 4 bases and J shed 4 bases, with 15 bases lying between them. The CDR3 length is 15 residues. The CDR3 bases are TGTGCCAGCAGTTCCGGCGGGGATAGGGCAGATACGCAGTATTTT. The encoded protein is CASSSGGDRADTQYF.

This clonotype appeared many times. The J gene is TRBJ2-3, the V gene TRBV29-1; no definite D call. The germline V gene has CDR1 SQVTM and CDR2 ANQGSEA. V was pared by 2 bases and J by 5 bases, with 5 bases between. This CDR3 contains 11 residues. The CDR3: CSVEKGDTQYF. CDR3 nucleotides: TGCAGCGTTGAAAAAGGAGATACGCAGTATTTT.

The chain carries TRBV10-3 and TRBJ2-1; D might be TRBD2 (5 bases). Germline V CDR1 and CDR2: ENHRY, SYGVKD. The CDR3 is 14 residues long. Trimming stripped 4 bases from V and 6 bases from J, with 13 bases between. The CDR3 is CAISGTRVLNEQFF. In nucleotides, the CDR3 is TGTGCCATCAGTGGAACTAGGGTTCTCAATGAGCAGTTCTTC.

This clonotype occurred a few times. The rearrangement links TRBV20-1 to TRBJ2-1, with TRBD2 as a possible D gene (5 bases). The V gene's germline CDR1 is DFQATT and CDR2 SNEGSKA (reference sequence). The CDR3 is made up of 15 amino acids. V was shortened by 0 bases and J by 5 bases, with 14 bases between the two germline ends. In nucleotides, the CDR3 is TGCAGTGCTAGAGATCAAAGCGGTGTCGACAATGAGCAGTTCTTC. This sequence encodes CSARDQSGVDNEQFF.

The chain has TRBV20-1 and TRBJ1-2; D remains unclear. V dropped 6 bases and J dropped 2 bases, with 16 bases sitting between them. Germline V gives CDR1 DFQATT, CDR2 SNEGSKA (reference sequence). This CDR3 spans 14 amino acids. CDR3 protein: CSAPTFHPNYGYTF. CDR3 DNA: TGCAGTGCCCCTACCTTCCATCCCAACTATGGCTACACCTTC.

This clonotype was found many times. The chain combines TRBV20-1 with TRBJ2-6; D is unresolved. The V and J ends lost 6 bases and 0 bases respectively, with 9 bases between them. From germline, CDR1 is DFQATT and CDR2 SNEGSKA (reference sequence). This CDR3 has 14 residues. CDR3 coding DNA: TGCAGTGCCCCCAACCCCTCTGGGGCCAACGTCCTGACTTTC. Protein sequence: CSAPNPSGANVLTF.

This clonotype was seen a few times. This chain joins TRBV20-1 and TRBJ2-7; 10 bases line up with TRBD1. Losses at the gene ends were 2 bases for V and 4 bases for J; bases not matched to a gene: 5. This CDR3 region has 14 residues. CDR1 is DFQATT, CDR2 SNEGSKA, per germline (reference sequence). The CDR3 sequence is CSARLPGQGYEQYF. The CDR3 nucleotides are TGCAGTGCTAGACTCCCGGGACAGGGGTACGAGCAGTACTTC.

This clonotype was counted between two and nine times. The rearrangement links TRBV20-1 to TRBJ2-1; D may be TRBD2 (5 bases). This CDR3 spans 15 amino acids. V was shortened by 1 base and J by 2 bases, with 12 bases between the two germline ends. The V gene's germline CDR1 is DFQATT and CDR2 SNEGSKA (reference sequence). The CDR3 bases are TGCAGTGCTAGAGGGGCGGGCAATACCTACAATGAGCAGTTCTTC. It encodes CSARGAGNTYNEQFF.

The chain couples TRBV2 to TRBJ1-4, with TRBD1 matching 7 bases. CDR3 length equals 14 residues. Germline V lookup: CDR1 SNHLY, CDR2 FYNNEI. Trimming cost V 10 bases and J 6 bases; bases outside gene matches: 11. The CDR3 DNA reads TGTGCCATTTGGACAGGCTCCAGGGATGAAAAACTGTTTTTT. Translated, it gives CAIWTGSRDEKLFF.

This clonotype occurred many times. The genes are TRBV12-3 or TRBV12-4 and TRBJ2-5; 8 bases line up with TRBD2. Trimming cost V 5 bases and J 1 base; bases outside gene matches: 9. The CDR3 is 16 residues long. CDR3 residues: CASSPNILAGQETQYF. DNA for the CDR3: TGTGCCAGCAGTCCAAACATTCTAGCGGGCCAAGAGACCCAGTACTTC.

The chain uses TRBV7-2 and TRBJ2-3; 12 bases are shared with TRBD2. J was trimmed by 3 bases and V by 2 bases; bases with no gene match: 9. The CDR3 is 18 residues long. Germline-derived CDR1 and CDR2 are SGHTA and FQGNSA. The CDR3 loop is CASSLWRLAGVVTDTQYF. CDR3 in DNA: TGTGCCAGCAGCTTATGGCGACTAGCGGGGGTGGTAACAGATACGCAGTATTTT.

This clonotype has just a few counts. This chain joins TRBV20-1 and TRBJ2-3, with D possibly being TRBD1 (6 bases). The CDR3 spans 15 residues. The germline CDR1 and CDR2 sequences are DFQATT and SNEGSKA (reference sequence). With 5 bases removed from V and 1 base from J, the gap between germline ends came to 16 bases. CDR3 sequence: CSAASGALGTDTQYF. CDR3 sequence (DNA): TGCAGTGCTGCTTCAGGGGCCCTAGGCACAGATACGCAGTATTTT.

This clonotype has a handful of counts. This chain connects TRBV12-3 or TRBV12-4 to TRBJ2-1; a weak D match, TRBD1 (7 bases). The CDR3 covers 18 residues. Trimming shortened V by 1 base and J by 4 bases, and 20 bases separated the two germline ends. The CDR3 sequence is CASSLESMDRREYNEQFF. The CDR3 DNA is TGTGCCAGCAGTTTAGAATCCATGGACAGGCGGGAATACAATGAGCAGTTCTTC.

The J gene is TRBJ2-4, the V gene TRBV7-8, with TRBD1 matching over 8 bases. Unmatched junction bases numbered 14, after V lost 1 base and J lost 0 bases. The CDR3 sequence is 20 residues long. Germline V gene sequence: CDR1 SGHVS, CDR2 FQNEAQ. CDR3 region: CASSLVSGTGVRIAKNIQYF. The DNA for the CDR3 is TGTGCCAGCAGCTTAGTGTCCGGGACAGGAGTCCGTATAGCCAAAAACATTCAGTACTTC.

This clonotype was recorded many times. The CDR3 bases are TGCAGTGTACAGACGGGGGGCCAAGAGACCCAGTACTTC. Its protein is CSVQTGGQETQYF. This sequence joins TRBV20-1 and TRBJ2-5; 7 bases agree with TRBD2. There are 13 residues in the CDR3. After removal of 7 bases from V and 1 base from J, the junction contained 6 bases not matched to a gene. Germline CDR1 is DFQATT and CDR2 is SNEGSKA (reference sequence).

This clonotype was found a few times. The chain links TRBV7-2 to TRBJ2-3; 11 positions agree with TRBD1. The germline CDR1 and CDR2 sequences are SGHTA and FQGNSA. The J segment lost 3 bases and the V segment lost 5 bases, leaving 19 bases of the junction unmatched. This CDR3 region has 20 residues. The CDR3 sequence is CASSTPGQGDVVSWTDTQYF. CDR3 nucleotide sequence: TGTGCCAGCAGCACACCGGGACAGGGGGACGTAGTGTCATGGACAGATACGCAGTATTTT.

This chain joins TRBV5-1 and TRBJ1-2; D is uncertain. With 4 bases removed from V and 0 bases from J, the gap between germline ends came to 13 bases. CDR3 length: 15 residues. Per the germline V gene, CDR1 is SGHRS and CDR2 is YFSETQ. Written as DNA, the CDR3 is TGCGCCAGCAGCCCCTACGGTGGGACTAACTATGGCTACACCTTC. Translating gives CASSPYGGTNYGYTF.